Presented here are 8 T cell receptor beta chains from one specimen sequenced in a study of T cell responses to AZD1222 COVID-19 vaccine. Libraries were prepared by immunoSEQ multiplex PCR; TCRdb keeps only in-frame clonotypes and omits some of them. The data show 100,000 to 120,000 clones, with approximately 89% seen just once and about 3.3% held by the top ten. The sequencing here drew on peripheral blood, taken on day 0 of MenACWY control vaccination. Every receptor here comes from an adult in good health.

V usage is TRBV14 and J usage is TRBJ1-2, with 8 bases identical to TRBD1. Germline CDR1 reads SGHDN; CDR2 reads FVKESK. The CDR3 loop spans 15 amino acids. V lost 0 bases and J lost 5; bases outside the gene matches: 5. DNA for the CDR3: TGTGCCAGCAGCCAAGACGTGAGGACAGGGTATGGCTACACCTTC. Residues: CASSQDVRTGYGYTF.

This clone has only one observation. This chain joins TRBV5-8 and TRBJ2-1, with D hard to call. V lost 0 bases, J lost 3 bases, and 10 bases lay in between. Germline values: CDR1 SGHTS, CDR2 YDEGEE. The CDR3 sequence is 15 residues long. DNA for the CDR3: TGTGCCAGCAGCTTGGGGGTTTACCGCTACAATGAGCAGTTCTTC. This encodes CASSLGVYRYNEQFF.

The chain has TRBV15 and TRBJ1-2; no firm D call. The CDR3 loop spans 15 amino acids. V lost 0 bases and J lost 6, with 14 bases in between. Germline-derived CDR1 and CDR2 are LNHNV and YYDKDF (reference sequence). The CDR3 loop reads CATSRDSGIAHGYTF. CDR3 coding DNA: TGTGCCACCAGCAGAGATTCCGGGATTGCGCATGGCTACACCTTC.

The chain is built from TRBV21-1 and TRBJ1-2; no DNA check was done on the table's D call, TRBD1. TRBV21-1 is a pseudogene segment. CDR3 length: 14 residues. The CDR3 nucleotides are TGTGCCAGCAGCAAAGAAGACAGGGACGAGGGCTACACCTTC. Translating it yields CASSKEDRDEGYTF.

V is TRBV6-5 and J is TRBJ1-1; no clear D gene. Per the germline V gene, CDR1 is MNHEY and CDR2 is SVGAGI. CDR3 length: 11 amino acids. Trimming removed 2 bases from V and 5 bases from J, with 3 bases in between. The CDR3, as DNA: TGTGCCAGCAGTTACGAAACTGAAGCTTTCTTT. Protein product: CASSYETEAFF.

This chain joins TRBV13 and TRBJ1-1; D is unresolved. Germline V gene data show CDR1 as PRHDT and CDR2 as FYEKMQ (reference sequence). With 3 bases removed from V and 3 bases from J, the gap between germline ends came to 5 bases. The CDR3 sequence is 12 residues long. The CDR3 bases are TGTGCCAGCAGCTTGAGTGACACTGAAGCTTTCTTT. Translated: CASSLSDTEAFF.

The chain employs TRBV7-2 and TRBJ1-6; D is possibly TRBD1 (5 bases). The CDR3 runs 16 residues. The V gene's germline CDR1 is SGHTA and CDR2 FQGNSA. With 5 bases removed from V and 7 bases from J, the gap between germline ends came to 18 bases. The CDR3 here is CASSPQAGVYNSPLHF. CDR3 in DNA: TGTGCCAGCAGCCCACAGGCCGGGGTGTACAATTCACCCCTCCACTTT.

Only a few counts were recorded for this clone. J is TRBJ1-2 and V is TRBV6-5; D gene unclear. The CDR3 totals 11 residues. Trimming stripped 2 bases from V and 2 bases from J, with 0 bases between. Looked up from germline, CDR1 is MNHEY and CDR2 is SVGAGI. CDR3 sequence reads: CASSYNYGYTF. The CDR3 nucleotides read TGTGCCAGCAGTTACAACTATGGCTACACCTTC.